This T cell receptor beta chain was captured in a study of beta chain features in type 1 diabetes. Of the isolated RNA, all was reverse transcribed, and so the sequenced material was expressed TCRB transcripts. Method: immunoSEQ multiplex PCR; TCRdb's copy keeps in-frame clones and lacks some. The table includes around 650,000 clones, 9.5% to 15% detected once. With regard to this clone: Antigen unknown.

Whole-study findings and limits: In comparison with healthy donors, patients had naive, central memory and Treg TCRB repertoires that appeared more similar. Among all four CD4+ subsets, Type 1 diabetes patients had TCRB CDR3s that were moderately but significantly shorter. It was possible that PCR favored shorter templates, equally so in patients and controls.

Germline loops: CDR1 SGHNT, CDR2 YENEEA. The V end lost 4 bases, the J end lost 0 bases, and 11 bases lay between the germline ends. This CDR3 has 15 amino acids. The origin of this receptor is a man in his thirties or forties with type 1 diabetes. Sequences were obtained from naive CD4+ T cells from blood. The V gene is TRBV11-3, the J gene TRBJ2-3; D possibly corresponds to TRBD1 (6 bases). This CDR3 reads CASSYRDVSTDTQYF. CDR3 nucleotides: TGTGCCAGCAGCTACAGGGACGTTAGCACAGATACGCAGTATTTT. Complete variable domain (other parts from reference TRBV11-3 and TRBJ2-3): EAGVVQSPRYKIIEKKQPVAFWCNPISGHNTLYWYLQNLGQGPELLIRYENEEAVDDSQLPKDRFSAERLKGVDSTLKIQPAELGDSAVYLCASSYRDVSTDTQYFGPGTRLTVL.